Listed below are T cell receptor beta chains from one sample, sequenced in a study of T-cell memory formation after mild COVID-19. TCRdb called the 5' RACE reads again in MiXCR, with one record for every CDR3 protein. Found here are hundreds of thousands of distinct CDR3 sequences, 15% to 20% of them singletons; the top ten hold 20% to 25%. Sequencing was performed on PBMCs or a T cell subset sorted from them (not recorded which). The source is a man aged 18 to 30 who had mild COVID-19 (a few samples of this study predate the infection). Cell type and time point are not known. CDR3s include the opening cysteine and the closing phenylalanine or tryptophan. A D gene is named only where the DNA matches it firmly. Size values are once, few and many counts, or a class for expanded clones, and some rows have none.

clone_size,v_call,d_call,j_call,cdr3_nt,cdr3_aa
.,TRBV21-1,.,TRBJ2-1,TGTGCCAGACAAAGAAGGTTTCCCTACAATGAGCAGTTCTTC,CARQRRFPYNEQFF
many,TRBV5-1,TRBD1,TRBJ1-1,TGCGCCAGCACCTATCGACAGGGGCTTAACACTGAAGCTTTCTTT,CASTYRQGLNTEAFF
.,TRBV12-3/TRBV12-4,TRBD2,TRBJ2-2,TGTGCCAGCACCAGACGGGGGGGCGGGGAGCTGTTTTTT,CASTRRGGGELFF
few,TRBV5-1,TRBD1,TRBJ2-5,TGCGCCAGCAGCTTGGATGGACAGGGGCAAGAGACCCAGTACTTC,CASSLDGQGQETQYF
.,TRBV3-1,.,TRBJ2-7,TGTGCCAGCAGCCAAGAGCCCCGTCGGCAGTACTTC,CASSQEPRRQYF
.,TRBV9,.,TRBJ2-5,TGTGCCAGCAGCGTAGGCGGGGCTGCCCAAGAGACCCAGTACTTC,CASSVGGAAQETQYF
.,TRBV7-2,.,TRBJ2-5,TGTGCCAGCAGCTTAAGGGGGTGGGGAGCCGGAGAGACCCAGTACTTC,CASSLRGWGAGETQYF
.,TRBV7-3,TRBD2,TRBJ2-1,TGTGCCAGCGGGAGTCGGGGGGGCAGTGAGCAGTTCTTC,CASGSRGGSEQFF
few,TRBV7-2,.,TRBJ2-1,TGTGCCAGCAACCATGGCTCCTACAATGAGCAGTTCTTC,CASNHGSYNEQFF
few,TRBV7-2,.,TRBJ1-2,TGTGCCAGCAGCTTAAATGGTCGGGGGGCTAGGTATGGCTACACCTTC,CASSLNGRGARYGYTF
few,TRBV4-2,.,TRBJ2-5,TGTGCCAGCAGCCAAGGTGGACTGGGGACCCAGTACTTC,CASSQGGLGTQYF
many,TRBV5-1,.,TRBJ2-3,TGCGCCAGCAGCCCAAGGACAATAATCCCAGATACGCAGTATTTT,CASSPRTIIPDTQYF
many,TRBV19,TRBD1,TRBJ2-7,TGTGCCAGTAGTATTGGGTGGGACAGTTCGGGAGAGCAGTACTTC,CASSIGWDSSGEQYF
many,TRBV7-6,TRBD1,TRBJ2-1,TGTGCCAGCAGCTTAGCGGACAGGGGTTACTACAATGAGCAGTTCTTC,CASSLADRGYYNEQFF
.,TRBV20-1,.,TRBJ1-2,TGCAGTGCTAGTCGGTTTAGGGAGGGCGGCTACACCTTC,CSASRFREGGYTF
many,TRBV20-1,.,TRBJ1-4,TGCAGTGCTAGAGATTCAGGGTCGAGTGAAAAACTGTTTTTT,CSARDSGSSEKLFF
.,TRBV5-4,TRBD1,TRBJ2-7,TGTGCCAGCAGCTCCGGGACAGGGGAGGCCTCCTACGAGCAGTACTTC,CASSSGTGEASYEQYF
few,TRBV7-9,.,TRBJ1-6,TGTGCCAGCAGCTCCCAGGGGACCAATTCACCCCTCCACTTT,CASSSQGTNSPLHF
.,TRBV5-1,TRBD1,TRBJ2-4,TGCGCCAGCAGCTTCCATCAGGGGGAGGCCAAAAACATTCAGTACTTC,CASSFHQGEAKNIQYF
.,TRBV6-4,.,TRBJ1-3,TGTGCCAGCATCCCCCCCAGGGACGGAAACACCATATATTTT,CASIPPRDGNTIYF
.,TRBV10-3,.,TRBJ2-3,TGTGCCATCACGCCAGGGGGGGTGGATACGCAGTATTTT,CAITPGGVDTQYF
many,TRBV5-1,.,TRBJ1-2,TGCGCCAGCAGCCTCCTGGACGCTTCCTATGGCTACACCTTC,CASSLLDASYGYTF
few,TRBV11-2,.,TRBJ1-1,TGTGCCAGCAGCACCTGGACGGTGAACACTGAAGCTTTCTTT,CASSTWTVNTEAFF
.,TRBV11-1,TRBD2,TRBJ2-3,TGTGCCAGCAGTCGGAGCGGGGGGGATCGCACAGATACGCAGTATTTT,CASSRSGGDRTDTQYF
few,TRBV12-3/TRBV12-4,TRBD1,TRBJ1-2,TGTGCCAGCAGTAGGGGACAGCCTTGGGGCTACACCTTC,CASSRGQPWGYTF
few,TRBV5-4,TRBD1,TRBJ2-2,TGTGCCAGCAGCCTAGGACAGGGAGGAGGAACCGGGGAGCTGTTTTTT,CASSLGQGGGTGELFF
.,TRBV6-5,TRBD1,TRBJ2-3,TGTGCCAGCAGTTACGACAGGGCAGGTAATACGCAGTATTTT,CASSYDRAGNTQYF
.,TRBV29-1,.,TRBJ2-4,TGCAGCGTTCAATCTCAAGGCAAAAACATTCAGTACTTC,CSVQSQGKNIQYF
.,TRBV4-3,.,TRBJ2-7,TGCGCCAGCAGCCAAGATAATGAGGTCTACGAGCAGTACTTC,CASSQDNEVYEQYF
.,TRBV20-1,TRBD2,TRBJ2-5,TGCAGTGCCCGGCGGGCTAGCGGGGGTTGGGAGACCCAGTACTTC,CSARRASGGWETQYF
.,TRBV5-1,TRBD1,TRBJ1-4,TGCGCCAGCAGCTTGGGACAGGGGGGCGAAAAACTGTTTTTT,CASSLGQGGEKLFF
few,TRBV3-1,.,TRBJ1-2,TGTGCCAGCAGCCAAGGTACCCGGAGGAGTACCTTC,CASSQGTRRSTF
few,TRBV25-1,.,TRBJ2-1,TGTGCCAGCAGTGAAGTGAGCTCCTACAATGAGCAGTTCTTC,CASSEVSSYNEQFF
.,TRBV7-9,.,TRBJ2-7,TGTGCCAGTTATGAGCAGTACTTC,CASYEQYF
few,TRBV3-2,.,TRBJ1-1,TGTGCCAGCAGCCAAGAGTGTCGACAGTTTTATAAGGACACTGAAGCTTTCTTT,CASSQECRQFYKDTEAFF
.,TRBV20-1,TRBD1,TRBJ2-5,TGCAGTGCTGGGACAGGGACCGAAGAGACCCAGTACTTC,CSAGTGTEETQYF
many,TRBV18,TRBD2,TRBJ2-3,TGTGCCAGCTCACCACTAGCGGGGGCAACAGATACGCAGTATTTT,CASSPLAGATDTQYF
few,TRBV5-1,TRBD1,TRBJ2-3,TGCGCCAGCAGCTTAAGACAGGGGCACACAGATACGCAGTATTTT,CASSLRQGHTDTQYF
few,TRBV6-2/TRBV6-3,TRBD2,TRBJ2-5,TGTGCCAGCAGTTACTCCCCTCGGGCTAGCGGTGAAGAGACCCAGTACTTC,CASSYSPRASGEETQYF
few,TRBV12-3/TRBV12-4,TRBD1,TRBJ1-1,TGTGCCAGCAGTTTTGGACAGGTTGAAGCTTTCTTT,CASSFGQVEAFF
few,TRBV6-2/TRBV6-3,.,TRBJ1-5,TGTGCCAGCAGTTATGGGCCCGGCTATAGCAATCAGCCCCAGCATTTT,CASSYGPGYSNQPQHF
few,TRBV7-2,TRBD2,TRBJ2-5,TGTGCCAGCAGCTTGTCCCCCCAAGCGGGAGAAGAGACCCAGTACTTC,CASSLSPQAGEETQYF
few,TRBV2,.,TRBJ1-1,TGTGCCAGCAGTGAAAGCAGGGATGGGTCTCGCTCAGCTTTCTTT,CASSESRDGSRSAFF
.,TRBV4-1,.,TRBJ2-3,TGCGCCAGCAGCCCGGGGGAGCGGGCCACAGATACGCAGTATTTT,CASSPGERATDTQYF
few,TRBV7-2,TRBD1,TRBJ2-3,TGTGCCAGCAGTCCTGATACCGGGACAGGGGTCCCTACGCAGTATTTT,CASSPDTGTGVPTQYF
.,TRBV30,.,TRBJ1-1,TGTGCCTGGATCCGGGACAACCTGAACACTGAAGCTTTCTTT,CAWIRDNLNTEAFF
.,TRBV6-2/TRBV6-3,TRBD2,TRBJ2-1,TGTGCCAGCAGCCAACACCCGGGGGAGGGCAATGAGCAGTTCTTC,CASSQHPGEGNEQFF
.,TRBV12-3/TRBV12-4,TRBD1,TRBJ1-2,TGTGCCAGCAGTTACGACAGGGGATCGATCTATGGCTACACCTTC,CASSYDRGSIYGYTF